This T cell receptor (beta chain) was sequenced during a study of cytomegalovirus exposure and HLA in healthy donors. This CDR3 spans 19 amino acids. Germline lookup yields CDR1 MNHNS and CDR2 SASEGT. Losses at the gene ends were 2 bases for V and 2 bases for J; bases not matched to a gene: 12. This clone was observed once. In nominal health when sampled, donors likely had unrecorded immune exposures nonetheless. A multiplex PCR was run with 60 Vbeta primers and 13 Jbeta primers. Clones were sequenced by immunoSEQ multiplex PCR, and TCRdb holds only the in-frame ones, with some missing. The sample lists approximately 220,000 clones, 76% occurring once.

The clonotype comes from a man aged 18-30 years in good health and CMV-seronegative. V usage is TRBV6-1 and J usage is TRBJ2-1; 10 bases are shared with TRBD2. The material sequenced was PBMCs. In nucleotides, the CDR3 is TGTGCCAGCAGTGAATTGGGGGACTCAGGACTAGCGGCCTACAATGAGCAGTTCTTC. It is translated as CASSELGDSGLAAYNEQFF.